A selection of T cell receptor beta chains follows, all from one sample in a study of beta chain features in type 1 diabetes. Data came from immunoSEQ multiplex PCR; TCRdb stores just in-frame clones and leaves some out. The data show 250,000 to 300,000 clones, less than 30% seen once. The specimen was naive CD4+ T cells from blood. These TCRs come from a woman in her twenties or thirties with type 1 diabetes. CDR3s include the opening cysteine and the closing phenylalanine or tryptophan. Each record gives: CDR3 length, V gene, clone size, D gene, J gene, CDR3 protein, CDR3 DNA. A D gene is named only where the DNA matches it firmly. A clone size is listed for some rows: how often the clone was seen (once, few, many), or a class if it is expanded.

18	TRBV4-2	few	TRBD1	TRBJ2-2	CASFLREARTGNTGELFF	TGTGCCAGCTTCCTCCGTGAAGCACGGACAGGGAACACCGGGGAGCTGTTTTTT
14	TRBV5-1	.	TRBD1	TRBJ2-1	CASSPRQGFNEQFF	TGCGCCAGCAGCCCAAGACAGGGTTTCAATGAGCAGTTCTTC
15	TRBV25-1	.	TRBD1	TRBJ1-1	CASSELTGANTEAFF	TGTGCCAGCAGTGAACTTACAGGGGCGAACACTGAAGCTTTCTTT
14	TRBV29-1	few	TRBD1	TRBJ2-7	CSVENDRGPYEQYF	TGCAGCGTTGAAAATGACAGGGGACCCTACGAGCAGTACTTC
15	TRBV6-6	few	TRBD2	TRBJ2-7	CASSNRAGGRNEQYF	TGTGCCAGCAGTAATAGAGCGGGAGGGCGGAACGAGCAGTACTTC
12	TRBV29-1	.	.	TRBJ1-1	CSVNSQNTEAFF	TGCAGCGTTAACAGCCAGAACACTGAAGCTTTCTTT
13	TRBV7-2	few	TRBD1	TRBJ2-4	CASSTDRANIQYF	TGTGCCAGCAGCACCGACAGGGCGAACATTCAGTACTTC
14	TRBV1	few	.	TRBJ2-1	CTSNPFPGDNEQFF	TGCACCAGCAACCCTTTCCCGGGGGACAATGAGCAGTTCTTC
12	TRBV28	.	.	TRBJ2-5	CASSPAKQAQYF	TGTGCCAGCAGCCCTGCCAAACAAGCCCAGTACTTC
16	TRBV29-1	few	TRBD1	TRBJ1-2	CSVDVRSSGGLYGYTF	TGCAGCGTTGACGTTAGGTCGTCAGGGGGCCTCTATGGCTACACCTTC
11	TRBV28	few	.	TRBJ2-1	CASSFYNEQFF	TGTGCCAGCAGCTTCTACAATGAGCAGTTCTTC
11	TRBV30	.	.	TRBJ2-2	CAWGSSGELFF	TGTGCCTGGGGGAGTTCCGGGGAGCTGTTTTTT
14	TRBV19	.	TRBD1	TRBJ1-1	CATKAGGAWTEAFF	TGTGCCACGAAAGCAGGGGGCGCATGGACTGAAGCTTTCTTT
13	TRBV30	once	TRBD1	TRBJ2-5	CAWIGQGQETQYF	TGTGCCTGGATTGGACAGGGCCAAGAGACCCAGTACTTC
16	TRBV5-6	few	TRBD1	TRBJ1-2	CASSTGQGLMDYGYTF	TGTGCCAGCAGCACCGGACAGGGATTGATGGACTATGGCTACACCTTC
20	TRBV30	few	TRBD2	TRBJ2-3	CAWSVTGGLAGGPGTDTQYF	TGTGCCTGGAGTGTAACAGGTGGACTAGCGGGAGGGCCCGGCACAGATACGCAGTATTTT
13	TRBV29-1	.	TRBD1	TRBJ1-2	CSITGGNDYGYTF	TGCAGCATCACAGGGGGTAATGACTATGGCTACACCTTC
14	TRBV9	.	TRBD1	TRBJ1-1	CASSVTGANTEAFF	TGTGCCAGCAGCGTAACAGGGGCTAACACTGAAGCTTTCTTT
15	TRBV5-6	.	TRBD1	TRBJ1-1	CASSVSDRVATEAFF	TGTGCCAGCAGCGTTTCGGACAGGGTGGCCACTGAAGCTTTCTTT
14	TRBV5-6	.	.	TRBJ1-5	CASSLAGVRQPQHF	TGTGCCAGCAGCTTGGCCGGAGTACGTCAGCCCCAGCATTTT
13	TRBV5-1	few	TRBD1	TRBJ2-1	CASSLKGADEQFF	TGCGCCAGCAGCTTGAAGGGGGCAGATGAGCAGTTCTTC
14	TRBV7-8	.	TRBD2	TRBJ2-5	CASSLAPSGETQYF	TGTGCCAGCAGCTTAGCTCCTAGCGGAGAGACCCAGTACTTC
16	TRBV18	few	.	TRBJ2-2	CASSPKGPLNTGELFF	TGTGCCAGCTCACCAAAGGGGCCTTTAAACACCGGGGAGCTGTTTTTT
17	TRBV9	few	.	TRBJ2-2	CASSVVQGIANTGELFF	TGTGCCAGCAGCGTAGTACAGGGCATTGCGAACACCGGGGAGCTGTTTTTT
14	TRBV4-1	.	.	TRBJ1-5	CASSHQYSNQPQHF	TGCGCCAGCAGCCACCAGTATAGCAATCAGCCCCAGCATTTT
14	TRBV7-3	.	.	TRBJ1-1	CASSPRGGHTEAFF	TGTGCCAGCAGCCCAAGGGGGGGTCACACTGAAGCTTTCTTT
15	TRBV9	few	.	TRBJ2-1	CASSVRGESYNEQFF	TGTGCCAGCAGCGTCCGTGGAGAGTCCTACAATGAGCAGTTCTTC
13	TRBV5-1	.	.	TRBJ2-2	CASSQSGTGELFF	TGCGCCAGCAGCCAGAGCGGCACCGGGGAGCTGTTTTTT
18	TRBV7-2	.	.	TRBJ2-1	CASSLAPTGHGTYNEQFF	TGTGCCAGCAGCTTAGCGCCGACGGGACACGGTACCTACAATGAGCAGTTCTTC
12	TRBV28	few	.	TRBJ2-4	CASSLGQNIQYF	TGTGCCAGCAGTTTGGGCCAAAACATTCAGTACTTC
13	TRBV30	.	.	TRBJ2-5	CAWSVGLQETQYF	TGTGCCTGGAGTGTTGGACTACAAGAGACCCAGTACTTC
19	TRBV30	few	.	TRBJ2-6	CAWSESPWTRNSGANVLTF	TGTGCCTGGAGTGAATCCCCCTGGACACGGAACTCTGGGGCCAACGTCCTGACTTTC
16	TRBV7-3	.	.	TRBJ2-2	CASSRIAAANTGELFF	TGTGCCAGCAGCCGGATAGCGGCAGCGAACACCGGGGAGCTGTTTTTT
15	TRBV7-9	.	TRBD2	TRBJ2-7	CASSPGLAETYEQYF	TGTGCCAGCAGCCCGGGACTAGCGGAGACCTACGAGCAGTACTTC
13	TRBV29-1	.	TRBD1	TRBJ1-5	CSVVQGAGQPQHF	TGCAGCGTTGTCCAGGGGGCTGGTCAGCCCCAGCATTTT
14	TRBV6-5	.	.	TRBJ2-5	CASSYRGAMETQYF	TGTGCCAGCAGTTATCGGGGGGCGATGGAGACCCAGTACTTC
15	TRBV5-4	.	.	TRBJ1-2	CASSLAGEGNYGYTF	TGTGCCAGCAGCTTGGCAGGGGAAGGAAACTATGGCTACACCTTC
15	TRBV4-1	.	TRBD1	TRBJ1-2	CASSHFGQGGNGYTF	TGCGCCAGCAGCCACTTCGGACAGGGGGGTAATGGCTACACCTTC
13	TRBV19	.	.	TRBJ1-2	CASSPGWNYGYTF	TGTGCCAGTAGCCCAGGGTGGAACTATGGCTACACCTTC
15	TRBV6-5	few	.	TRBJ1-5	CASSPIGVTEQPQHF	TGTGCCAGCAGCCCCATCGGGGTAACGGAGCAGCCCCAGCATTTT
15	TRBV7-9	few	TRBD2	TRBJ2-1	CASSPRGTSGHRQFF	TGTGCCAGCAGTCCCCGCGGGACTAGCGGCCATAGGCAGTTCTTC
14	TRBV29-1	.	TRBD2	TRBJ2-3	CSVEPGRATDTQYF	TGCAGCGTTGAGCCCGGGAGGGCCACAGATACGCAGTATTTT
16	TRBV4-2	few	TRBD1	TRBJ2-1	CASSQTRRTGGNEQFF	TGTGCCAGCAGCCAAACAAGAAGGACAGGGGGCAATGAGCAGTTCTTC
13	TRBV19	.	TRBD2	TRBJ2-7	CASAGAGGPKQYF	TGTGCCAGTGCTGGTGCGGGAGGGCCTAAGCAGTACTTC
11	TRBV20-1	few	.	TRBJ2-1	CSARDYEKQFF	TGCAGTGCTAGAGATTATGAGAAGCAGTTCTTC
13	TRBV7-2	few	TRBD1	TRBJ2-7	CASSLVQGSEQYF	TGTGCCAGCAGCTTAGTACAGGGGTCCGAGCAGTACTTC
12	TRBV13	.	.	TRBJ2-5	CASSLPKETQYF	TGTGCCAGCAGCTTACCCAAAGAGACCCAGTACTTC
16	TRBV29-1	.	TRBD1	TRBJ1-1	CSVAGTGGSRSTEAFF	TGCAGCGTCGCCGGGACAGGGGGATCGAGGAGCACTGAAGCTTTCTTT
16	TRBV12-5	.	.	TRBJ2-3	CASGLGLALTTDTQYF	TGTGCTAGTGGTTTGGGCCTAGCGCTAACGACAGATACGCAGTATTTT
14	TRBV6-5	.	TRBD1	TRBJ2-7	CASSSSTGGLKQYF	TGTGCCAGCAGTTCATCGACAGGGGGTCTCAAGCAGTACTTC
14	TRBV4-1	.	.	TRBJ1-5	CASSRTGGNQPQHF	TGCGCCAGCAGCCGGACGGGAGGCAATCAGCCCCAGCATTTT
17	TRBV18	.	TRBD2	TRBJ2-2	CASSPPSGRVNTGELFF	TGTGCCAGCTCACCACCTAGCGGGAGGGTGAACACCGGGGAGCTGTTTTTT
13	TRBV2	.	.	TRBJ2-7	CASSGVSGYEQYF	TGTGCCAGCAGTGGCGTGAGCGGATACGAGCAGTACTTC
13	TRBV29-1	few	TRBD1	TRBJ2-7	CSVAGTGPYEQYF	TGCAGCGTCGCCGGGACAGGGCCTTACGAGCAGTACTTC